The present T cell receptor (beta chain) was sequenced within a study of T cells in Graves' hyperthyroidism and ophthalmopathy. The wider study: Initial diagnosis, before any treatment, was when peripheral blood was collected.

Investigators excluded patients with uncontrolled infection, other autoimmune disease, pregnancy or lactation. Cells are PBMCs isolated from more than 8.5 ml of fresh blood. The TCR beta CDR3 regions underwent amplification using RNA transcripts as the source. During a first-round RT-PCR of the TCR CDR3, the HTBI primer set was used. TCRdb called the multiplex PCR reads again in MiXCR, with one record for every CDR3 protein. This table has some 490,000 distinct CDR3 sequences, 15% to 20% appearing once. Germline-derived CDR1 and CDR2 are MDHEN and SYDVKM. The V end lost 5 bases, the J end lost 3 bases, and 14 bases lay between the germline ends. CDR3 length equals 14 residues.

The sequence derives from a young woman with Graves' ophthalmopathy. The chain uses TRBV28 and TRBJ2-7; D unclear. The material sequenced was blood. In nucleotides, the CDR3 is TGTGCCAGCAGTCCCCAGGTTGGGTACTACGAGCAGTACTTC. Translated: CASSPQVGYYEQYF. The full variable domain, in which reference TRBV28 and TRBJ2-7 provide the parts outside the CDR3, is DVKVTQSSRYLVKRTGEKVFLECVQDMDHENMFWYRQDPGLGLRLIYFSYDVKMKEKGDIPEGYSVSREKKERFSLILESASTNQTSMYLCASSPQVGYYEQYFGPGTRLTVT.